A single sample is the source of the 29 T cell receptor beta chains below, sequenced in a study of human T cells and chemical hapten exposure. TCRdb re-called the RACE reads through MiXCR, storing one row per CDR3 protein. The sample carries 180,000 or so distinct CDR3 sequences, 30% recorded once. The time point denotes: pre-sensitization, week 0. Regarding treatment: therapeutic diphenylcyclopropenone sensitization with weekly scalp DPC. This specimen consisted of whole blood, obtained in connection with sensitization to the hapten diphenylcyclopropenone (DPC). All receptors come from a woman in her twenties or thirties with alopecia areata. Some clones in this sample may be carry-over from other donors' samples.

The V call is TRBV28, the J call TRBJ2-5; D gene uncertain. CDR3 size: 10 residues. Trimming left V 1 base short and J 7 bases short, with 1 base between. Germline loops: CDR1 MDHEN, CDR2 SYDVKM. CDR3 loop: CASSLLTQYF. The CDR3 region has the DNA TGTGCCAGCAGTTTATTGACCCAGTACTTC. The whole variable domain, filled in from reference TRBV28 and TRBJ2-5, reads DVKVTQSSRYLVKRTGEKVFLECVQDMDHENMFWYRQDPGLGLRLIYFSYDVKMKEKGDIPEGYSVSREKKERFSLILESASTNQTSMYLCASSLLTQYFGPGTRLLVL.

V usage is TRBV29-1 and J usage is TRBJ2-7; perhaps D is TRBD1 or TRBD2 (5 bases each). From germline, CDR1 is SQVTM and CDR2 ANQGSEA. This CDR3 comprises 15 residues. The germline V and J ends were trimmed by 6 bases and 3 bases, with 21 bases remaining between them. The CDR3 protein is CSVGISGRPVYEQYF. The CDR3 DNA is TGCAGCGTCGGAATTTCGGGACGCCCGGTCTACGAGCAGTACTTC.

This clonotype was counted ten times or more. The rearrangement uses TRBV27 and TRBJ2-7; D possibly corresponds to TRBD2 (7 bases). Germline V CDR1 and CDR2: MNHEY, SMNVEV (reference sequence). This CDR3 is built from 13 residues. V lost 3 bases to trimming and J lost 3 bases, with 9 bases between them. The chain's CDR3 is CASSLGGGYEQYF. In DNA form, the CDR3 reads TGTGCCAGCAGTTTGGGAGGGGGCTACGAGCAGTACTTC.

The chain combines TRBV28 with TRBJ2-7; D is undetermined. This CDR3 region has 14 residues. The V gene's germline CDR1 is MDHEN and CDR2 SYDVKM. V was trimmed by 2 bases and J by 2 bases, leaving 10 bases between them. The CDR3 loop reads CASSLTPGPYEQYF. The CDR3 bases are TGTGCCAGCAGTTTAACTCCCGGCCCCTACGAGCAGTACTTC.

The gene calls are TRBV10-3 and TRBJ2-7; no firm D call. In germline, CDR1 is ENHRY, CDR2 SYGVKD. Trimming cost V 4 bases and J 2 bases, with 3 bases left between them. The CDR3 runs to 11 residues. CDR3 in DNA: TGTGCCATCAGTGCTGCCTACGAGCAGTACTTC. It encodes CAISAAYEQYF.

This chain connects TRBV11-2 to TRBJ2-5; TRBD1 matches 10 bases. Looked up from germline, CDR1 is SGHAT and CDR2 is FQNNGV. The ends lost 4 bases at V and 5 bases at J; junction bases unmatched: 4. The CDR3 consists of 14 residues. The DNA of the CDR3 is TGTGCCAGCAGCTCAAGACAGGGGGCGGAGACCCAGTACTTC. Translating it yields CASSSRQGAETQYF.

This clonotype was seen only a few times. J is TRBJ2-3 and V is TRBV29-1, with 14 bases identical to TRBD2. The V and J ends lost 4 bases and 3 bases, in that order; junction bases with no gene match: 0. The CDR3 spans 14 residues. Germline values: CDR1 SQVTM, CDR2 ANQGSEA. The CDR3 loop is CSVGTSGRTDTQYF. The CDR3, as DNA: TGCAGCGTTGGGACTAGCGGGAGGACAGATACGCAGTATTTT.

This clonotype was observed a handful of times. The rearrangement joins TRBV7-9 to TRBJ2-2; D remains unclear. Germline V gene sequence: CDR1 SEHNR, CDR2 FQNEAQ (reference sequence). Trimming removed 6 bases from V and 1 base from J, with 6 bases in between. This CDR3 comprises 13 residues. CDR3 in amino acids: CASRPQNTGELFF. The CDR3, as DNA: TGTGCCAGCAGGCCTCAGAACACCGGGGAGCTGTTTTTT.

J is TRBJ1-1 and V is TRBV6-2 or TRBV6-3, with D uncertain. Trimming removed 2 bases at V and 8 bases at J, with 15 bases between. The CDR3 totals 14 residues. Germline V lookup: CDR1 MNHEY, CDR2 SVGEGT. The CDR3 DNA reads TGTGCCAGCAGTTACACCCGATGGACCGTAGAAGCTTTCTTT. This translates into CASSYTRWTVEAFF.

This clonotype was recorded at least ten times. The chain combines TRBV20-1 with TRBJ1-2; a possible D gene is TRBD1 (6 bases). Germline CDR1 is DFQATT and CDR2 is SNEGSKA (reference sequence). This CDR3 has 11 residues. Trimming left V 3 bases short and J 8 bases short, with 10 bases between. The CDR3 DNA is TGCAGTGCTAGCCAGGGGAAGGGCTACACCTTC. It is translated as CSASQGKGYTF.

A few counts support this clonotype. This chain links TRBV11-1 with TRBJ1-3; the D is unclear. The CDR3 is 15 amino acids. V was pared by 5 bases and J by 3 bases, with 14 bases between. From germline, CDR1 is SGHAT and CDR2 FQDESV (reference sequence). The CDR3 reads CASSASQVNGNTIYF. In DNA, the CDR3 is TGTGCCAGCAGCGCCAGCCAGGTGAATGGAAACACCATATATTTT.

The CDR3 DNA sequence: TGTGCCAGCAGCTTAGGGGCCTATCAAGAGACCCAGTACTTC. It specifies CASSLGAYQETQYF. The genes are TRBV11-2 and TRBJ2-5; no reliable D call. This CDR3 is built from 14 residues. V gave up 1 base and J gave up 2 bases, with 8 bases separating them. Per germline, CDR1 SGHAT and CDR2 FQNNGV. The entire variable domain, with the rest obtained from reference TRBV11-2 and TRBJ2-5, is as follows: EAGVAQSPRYKIIEKRQSVAFWCNPISGHATLYWYQQILGQGPKLLIQFQNNGVVDDSQLPKDRFSAERLKGVDSTLKIQPAKLEDSAVYLCASSLGAYQETQYFGPGTRLLVL.

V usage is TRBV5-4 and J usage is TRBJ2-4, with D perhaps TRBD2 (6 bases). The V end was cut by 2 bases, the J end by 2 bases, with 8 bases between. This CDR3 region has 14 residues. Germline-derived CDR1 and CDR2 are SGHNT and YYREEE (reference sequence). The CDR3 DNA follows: TGTGCCAGCAGCTTTCGGGGGTCCAAAAACATTCAGTACTTC. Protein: CASSFRGSKNIQYF.

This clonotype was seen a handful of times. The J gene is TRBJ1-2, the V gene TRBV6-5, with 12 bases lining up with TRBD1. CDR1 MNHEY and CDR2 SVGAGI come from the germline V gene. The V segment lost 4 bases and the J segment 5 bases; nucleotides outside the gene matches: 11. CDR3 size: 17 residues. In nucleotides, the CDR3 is TGTGCCAGCAGTTTCGCGCCGCCGGGACAGGGGGCGTATGGCTACACCTTC. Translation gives CASSFAPPGQGAYGYTF.

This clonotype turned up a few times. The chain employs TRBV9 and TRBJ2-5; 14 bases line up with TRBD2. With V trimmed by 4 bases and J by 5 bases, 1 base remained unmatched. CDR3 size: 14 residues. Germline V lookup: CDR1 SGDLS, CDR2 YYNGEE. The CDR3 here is CASSRTSGGETQYF. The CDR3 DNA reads TGTGCCAGCAGCAGGACTAGCGGGGGGGAGACCCAGTACTTC.

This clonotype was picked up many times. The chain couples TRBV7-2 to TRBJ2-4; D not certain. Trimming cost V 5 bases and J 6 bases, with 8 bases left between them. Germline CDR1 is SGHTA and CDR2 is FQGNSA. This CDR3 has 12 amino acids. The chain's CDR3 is CASSEDRNIQYF. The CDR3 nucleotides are TGTGCCAGCAGCGAAGACCGAAACATTCAGTACTTC. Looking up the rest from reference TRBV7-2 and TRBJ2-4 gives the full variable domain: GAGVSQSPSNKVTEKGKDVELRCDPISGHTALYWYRQSLGQGLEFLIYFQGNSAPDKSGLPSDRFSAERTGGSVSTLTIQRTQQEDSAVYLCASSEDRNIQYFGAGTRLSVL.

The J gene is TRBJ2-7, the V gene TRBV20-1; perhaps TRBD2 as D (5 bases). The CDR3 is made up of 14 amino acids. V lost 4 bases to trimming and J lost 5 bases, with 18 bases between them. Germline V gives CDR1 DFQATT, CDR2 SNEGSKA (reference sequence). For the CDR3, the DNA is TGCAGTGCTACCTCGGTCGTAGCGCGCAACGAGCAGTACTTC. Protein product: CSATSVVARNEQYF.

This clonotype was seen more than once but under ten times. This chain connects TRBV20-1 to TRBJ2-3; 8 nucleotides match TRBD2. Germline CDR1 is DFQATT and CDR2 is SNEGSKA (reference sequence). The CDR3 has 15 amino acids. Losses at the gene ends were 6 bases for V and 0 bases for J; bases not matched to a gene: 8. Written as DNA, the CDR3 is TGCAGTGCCGAACTAGCGGTCACTAGCACAGATACGCAGTATTTT. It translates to CSAELAVTSTDTQYF.

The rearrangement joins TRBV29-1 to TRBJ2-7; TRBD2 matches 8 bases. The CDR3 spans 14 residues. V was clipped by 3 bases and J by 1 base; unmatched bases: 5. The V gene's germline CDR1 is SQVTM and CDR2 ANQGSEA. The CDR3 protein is CSVDAGGGSYEQYF. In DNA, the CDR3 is TGCAGCGTTGACGCCGGGGGGGGGTCCTACGAGCAGTACTTC.

CDR3 protein: CSVDLTGSSYEQYF. The DNA of the CDR3 is TGCAGCGTTGATTTAACAGGGAGCTCCTACGAGCAGTACTTC. The rearrangement joins TRBV29-1 to TRBJ2-7; a possible D gene is TRBD1 (6 bases). From germline, CDR1 is SQVTM and CDR2 ANQGSEA. The CDR3 runs to 14 residues. The germline V and J ends were trimmed by 3 bases and 0 bases, with 12 bases remaining between them.

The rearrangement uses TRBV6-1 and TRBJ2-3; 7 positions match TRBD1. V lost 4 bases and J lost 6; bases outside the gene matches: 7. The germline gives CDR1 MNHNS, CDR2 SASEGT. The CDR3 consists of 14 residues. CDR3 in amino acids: CASSATGRTDTQYF. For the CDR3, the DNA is TGTGCCAGCAGTGCGACAGGGCGGACGGATACGCAGTATTTT.

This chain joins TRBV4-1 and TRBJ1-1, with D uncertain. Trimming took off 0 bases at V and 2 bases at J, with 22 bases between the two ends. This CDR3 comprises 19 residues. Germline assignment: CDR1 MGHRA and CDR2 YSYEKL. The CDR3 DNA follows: TGCGCCAGCAGCCAAGAAGGTCAAGTACGGGGTATCAGAAACACTGAAGCTTTCTTT. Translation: CASSQEGQVRGIRNTEAFF.

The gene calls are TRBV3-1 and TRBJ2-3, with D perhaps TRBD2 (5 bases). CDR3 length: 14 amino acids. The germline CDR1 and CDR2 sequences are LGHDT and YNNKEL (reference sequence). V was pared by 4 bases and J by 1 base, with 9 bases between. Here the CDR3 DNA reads TGTGCCAGCAGCCCAGCGGTTCGCACAGATACGCAGTATTTT. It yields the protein CASSPAVRTDTQYF.

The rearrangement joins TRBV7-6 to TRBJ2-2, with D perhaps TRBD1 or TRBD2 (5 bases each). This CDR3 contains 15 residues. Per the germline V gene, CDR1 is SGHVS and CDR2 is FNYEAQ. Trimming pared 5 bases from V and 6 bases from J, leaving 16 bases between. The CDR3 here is CASSPRTVGAGELFF. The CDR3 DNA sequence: TGTGCCAGCAGCCCGCGAACAGTGGGGGCCGGGGAGCTGTTTTTT.

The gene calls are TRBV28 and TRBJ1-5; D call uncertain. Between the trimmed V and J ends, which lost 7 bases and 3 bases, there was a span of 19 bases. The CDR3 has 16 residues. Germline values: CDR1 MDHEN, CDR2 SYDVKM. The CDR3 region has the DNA TGTGCCAGCACCGTAACCGGTGCGGGGTACAATCAGCCCCAGCATTTT. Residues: CASTVTGAGYNQPQHF.

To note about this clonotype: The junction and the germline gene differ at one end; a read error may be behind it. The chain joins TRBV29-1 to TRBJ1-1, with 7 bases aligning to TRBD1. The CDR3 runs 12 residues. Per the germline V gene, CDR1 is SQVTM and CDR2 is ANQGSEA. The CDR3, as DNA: TGCAGCGCTGAACAGGGGTCCACTGAAGCTTTCTTT. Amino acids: CSAEQGSTEAFF.

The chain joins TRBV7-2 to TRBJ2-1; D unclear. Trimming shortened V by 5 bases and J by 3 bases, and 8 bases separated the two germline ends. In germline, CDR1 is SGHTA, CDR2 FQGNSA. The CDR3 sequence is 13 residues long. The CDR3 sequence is CASSPQVYNEQFF. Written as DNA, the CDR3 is TGTGCCAGCAGCCCCCAGGTCTACAATGAGCAGTTCTTC.

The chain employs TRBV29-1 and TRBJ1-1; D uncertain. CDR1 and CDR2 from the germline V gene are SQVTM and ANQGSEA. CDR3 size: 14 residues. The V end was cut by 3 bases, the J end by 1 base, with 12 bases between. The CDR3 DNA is TGCAGCGTTGAGGCAAGGCTTGCGAACACTGAAGCTTTCTTT. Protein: CSVEARLANTEAFF.

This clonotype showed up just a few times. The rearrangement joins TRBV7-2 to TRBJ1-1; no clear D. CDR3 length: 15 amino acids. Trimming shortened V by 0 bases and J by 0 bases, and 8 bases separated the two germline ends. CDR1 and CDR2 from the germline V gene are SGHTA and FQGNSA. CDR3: CASSLAMRLNTEAFF. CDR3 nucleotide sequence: TGTGCCAGCAGCTTAGCCATGCGGCTGAACACTGAAGCTTTCTTT.